This TCR beta chain came from a study of T cells after yellow fever vaccination. Points from the study as a whole: Weaker, the secondary response peaked sooner, at day 5 versus 15. Subsequent to the booster, the majority of primary-vaccination clones reappeared (roughly 95% CD4, around 85% CD8).

In the case of this clonotype: Antigen: not known.

A single record per CDR3 protein comes from TCRdb applying MiXCR to the 5' RACE reads. The repertoire holds around 320,000 distinct CDR3 sequences, around 4.4% seen once, with roughly a fifth in the top ten. Trimming took 3 bases from V and 3 from J; bases not matched to a gene: 11. The CDR3 sequence is 18 residues long. The V gene's germline CDR1 is KGHDR and CDR2 SFDVKD. The sequencing here drew on PBMCs, taken 15 days after the yellow fever booster vaccination. The clonotype originates from a man aged 18-30 years who received the YFV17D yellow fever vaccine. The chain employs TRBV24-1 and TRBJ2-2; 8 bases match TRBD1. DNA for the CDR3: TGTGCCACCAGTGATCACCCCCGACAGGGGAAGTACACCGGGGAGCTGTTTTTT. Translated, it gives CATSDHPRQGKYTGELFF.